What follows are 25 T cell receptor beta chains derived from one specimen sequenced in a study of blood T cell repertoires in COVID-19. Only in-frame clones appear in the TCRdb table, and some are missing; sequencing was by immunoSEQ multiplex PCR. The data show some 300,000 clones, roughly nine tenths seen once. Sequencing was carried out using PBMCs or T cells enriched from blood (not recorded which). All receptors derive from a woman aged 50 to 65 who had been exposed to COVID-19.

The CDR3 loop is CASSQGTGSTYEQYF. CDR3 DNA sequence: TGTGCCAGCAGCCAAGGGACAGGGTCTACCTACGAGCAGTACTTC. The chain uses TRBV16 and TRBJ2-7, with 9 bases lining up with TRBD1. The J segment lost 2 bases and the V segment lost 2 bases, leaving 4 bases of the junction unmatched. This CDR3 has 15 amino acids. Germline V gene sequence: CDR1 KGHSY, CDR2 FQNENV.

This clone was seen a single time. The V gene is TRBV29-1, the J gene TRBJ1-2, with D perhaps matching TRBD1 (6 bases). V was trimmed by 7 bases and J by 1 base, leaving 13 bases between them. The CDR3 totals 13 residues. The germline V gene encodes CDR1 SQVTM and CDR2 ANQGSEA. Here the CDR3 DNA reads TGCAGCGCCCGGACAGACCTTAACTATGGCTACACCTTC. Residues: CSARTDLNYGYTF.

The rearrangement uses TRBV3-1 (or the pseudogene TRBV3-2) and TRBJ1-2, with 7 bases aligning to TRBD1. The germline gives CDR1 LGHDT, CDR2 YNNKEL (reference sequence). The length of the CDR3 is 15 residues. The J segment lost 7 bases and the V segment lost 1 base, leaving 9 bases of the junction unmatched. In DNA, the CDR3 is TGTGCCAGCAGCCAAGCATATCCTACAGGGGCTGGCTACACCTTC. As protein: CASSQAYPTGAGYTF.

This chain joins TRBV10-3 and TRBJ1-5; 10 bases line up with TRBD1. Germline-derived CDR1 and CDR2 are ENHRY and SYGVKD. V dropped 10 bases and J dropped 2; count of bases not matched to a gene: 5. This CDR3 contains 14 residues. The CDR3 spells CATGTGEGNQPQHF. In DNA, the CDR3 is TGTGCCACCGGGACAGGGGAGGGCAATCAGCCCCAGCATTTT.

The rearrangement uses TRBV18 and TRBJ1-2; no definite D call. CDR3 size: 14 residues. The V end was cut by 3 bases, the J end by 8 bases, with 16 bases between. The germline gives CDR1 KGHSH, CDR2 LQKENI. The chain's CDR3 is CASSPSEADHGYTF. CDR3 nucleotides: TGTGCCAGCTCACCCTCGGAGGCAGACCACGGCTACACCTTC.

This chain connects TRBV5-6 to TRBJ2-3; D might be TRBD1 (6 bases). Between the trimmed V and J ends, which lost 4 bases and 3 bases, there was a span of 12 bases. The germline V gene encodes CDR1 SGHDT and CDR2 YYEEEE. This CDR3 is 14 amino acids long. This chain's CDR3 is CASSPQGFTDTQYF. DNA for the CDR3: TGTGCCAGCAGCCCACAGGGCTTTACAGATACGCAGTATTTT.

This clone showed up just a few times. The V gene is TRBV18, the J gene TRBJ2-7; 10 nucleotides align to TRBD2. This CDR3 region has 18 residues. V trimming: 3 bases; J trimming: 0 bases; junction bases outside the gene matches: 11. Germline CDR1 reads KGHSH; CDR2 reads LQKENI. The CDR3 reads CASSPLLASGGPSYEQYF. In nucleotides, the CDR3 is TGTGCCAGCTCACCCCTGCTGGCTAGCGGGGGACCCTCCTACGAGCAGTACTTC.

The rearrangement links TRBV5-4 to TRBJ2-7; TRBD2 matches at 15 bases. CDR3 length equals 16 residues. V was pared by 4 bases and J by 3 bases, with 5 bases of the junction left unmatched. In germline, CDR1 is SGHNT, CDR2 YYREEE (reference sequence). CDR3 DNA sequence: TGTGCCAGCAGCGAGGGACTAGCGGGGGGACACTACGAGCAGTACTTC. Translation: CASSEGLAGGHYEQYF.

CDR3 DNA: TGTGCCAGCAGCCGAGGGGGACAGGGGGCTTACAATGAGCAGTTCTTC. It codes for CASSRGGQGAYNEQFF. The V and J genes are TRBV3-1 (or the pseudogene TRBV3-2) and TRBJ2-1; TRBD1 matches 12 bases. CDR1 and CDR2 (germline): LGHDT, YNNKEL (reference sequence). The CDR3 contains 16 residues. The J segment lost 4 bases and the V segment lost 4 bases, leaving 5 bases of the junction unmatched.

V is TRBV5-4 and J is TRBJ2-5, with 11 bases lining up with TRBD2. The length of the CDR3 is 17 residues. V trimming: 4 bases; J trimming: 4 bases; junction bases outside the gene matches: 12. The germline V gene encodes CDR1 SGHNT and CDR2 YYREEE (reference sequence). This CDR3 is CASSTRATSGGVETQYF. The DNA of the CDR3 is TGTGCCAGCAGCACCCGCGCCACTAGCGGGGGAGTAGAGACCCAGTACTTC.

A single count supports this clone. The chain uses TRBV19 and TRBJ2-2; TRBD2 matches 14 bases. The J segment lost 10 bases and the V segment lost 4 bases, leaving 5 bases of the junction unmatched. Looked up from germline, CDR1 is LNHDA and CDR2 is SQIVND (reference sequence). This CDR3 has 15 residues. The CDR3 coding sequence is TGTGCCAGTAGTAGACTAGCGGGGGGGCTGGTGGAGCTGTTTTTT. Translation gives CASSRLAGGLVELFF.

This clone turned up a few times. The chain is built from TRBV13 and TRBJ1-1; 8 bases are a match to TRBD1. The trim removed 4 bases at V and 1 base at J, leaving 2 bases unmatched. Germline values: CDR1 PRHDT, CDR2 FYEKMQ (reference sequence). The CDR3 runs 14 residues. The CDR3 protein is CASSSGQGNTEAFF. The CDR3 DNA is TGTGCCAGCAGCTCCGGACAGGGGAACACTGAAGCTTTCTTT.

The chain carries TRBV7-2 and TRBJ2-1; tentatively, D is TRBD2 (6 bases). This CDR3 comprises 19 residues. Germline CDR1 reads SGHTA; CDR2 reads FQGNSA. Trimming left V 5 bases short and J 1 base short, with 24 bases between. The CDR3 nucleotides are TGTGCCAGCAGCCCCCGGGGGACGCCTCCCACGGTTTCCTACAATGAGCAGTTCTTC. This codes for CASSPRGTPPTVSYNEQFF.

J is TRBJ2-3 and V is TRBV2, with a tentative D call TRBD2 (6 bases). Germline CDR1 and CDR2: SNHLY and FYNNEI. The germline V and J ends were trimmed by 3 bases and 0 bases, with 13 bases remaining between them. The CDR3 runs 16 residues. CDR3 coding DNA: TGTGCCAGCAGTGAGAACCGGGACTCCAGCACAGATACGCAGTATTTT. Its translation is CASSENRDSSTDTQYF.

J is TRBJ2-2 and V is TRBV5-5, with a possible D match to TRBD1 (6 bases). V was shortened by 3 bases and J by 1 base, with 7 bases between the two germline ends. Germline V lookup: CDR1 SGHKS, CDR2 YYEKEE (reference sequence). The CDR3 runs 14 residues. CDR3: CASSWTVNTGELFF. DNA for the CDR3: TGTGCCAGCAGCTGGACAGTGAACACCGGGGAGCTGTTTTTT.

In its sample, this clone was seen a few times. The V and J genes are TRBV28 and TRBJ1-2; D unresolved. The germline V gene encodes CDR1 MDHEN and CDR2 SYDVKM. The CDR3 is 17 amino acids. V was trimmed by 6 bases and J by 0 bases, leaving 20 bases between them. The DNA for the CDR3 is TGTGCCAGCAGAGTCCTTCAGGACGAGCGGGCTAACTATGGCTACACCTTC. Its translation: CASRVLQDERANYGYTF.

The V and J genes are TRBV15 and TRBJ2-1; 14 nucleotides agree with TRBD2. The CDR3 is 18 residues long. The trim removed 5 bases at V and 2 bases at J, leaving 8 bases unmatched. Per germline, CDR1 LNHNV and CDR2 YYDKDF (reference sequence). DNA of the CDR3: TGTGCCACCAGCGGGAGGACTAGCGGGGGGACTACCTACAATGAGCAGTTCTTC. Translating it yields CATSGRTSGGTTYNEQFF.

The V call is TRBV10-3, the J call TRBJ2-7, with 10 bases aligning to TRBD1. The CDR3 extends over 14 amino acids. Germline CDR1 and CDR2: ENHRY and SYGVKD. The ends lost 6 bases at V and 1 base at J; junction bases unmatched: 3. The CDR3 spells CAIRGQGVSYEQYF. The CDR3 DNA reads as TGTGCCATCAGAGGACAGGGGGTTTCCTACGAGCAGTACTTC.

This chain links TRBV5-6 with TRBJ1-4; 7 bases are shared with TRBD1. In germline, CDR1 is SGHDT, CDR2 YYEEEE. Trimming took 1 base from V and 4 from J; bases not matched to a gene: 4. CDR3 length equals 15 residues. CDR3: CASSLRGQSNEKLFF. In DNA, the CDR3 is TGTGCCAGCAGCTTGAGGGGACAGAGTAATGAAAAACTGTTTTTT.

CDR3 in DNA: TGCGCCAGCAGCTTGGATGCAGCGGTGGGTTCACCCCTCCACTTT. Its translation is CASSLDAAVGSPLHF. The chain has TRBV5-1 and TRBJ1-6; D remains unclear. CDR1 is SGHRS and CDR2 is YFSETQ in the germline V gene. This CDR3 has 15 residues. Trimming left V 0 bases short and J 9 bases short, with 13 bases between.

This sequence joins TRBV5-1 and TRBJ1-5, with D maybe TRBD1 (5 bases). V was pared by 0 bases and J by 0 bases, with 13 bases between. Germline CDR1 and CDR2: SGHRS and YFSETQ. The CDR3 is 17 residues long. CDR3 nucleotides: TGCGCCAGCAGCTTGGACCAGCAGGGTTATAGCAATCAGCCCCAGCATTTT. Translated, it gives CASSLDQQGYSNQPQHF.

CDR3 sequence: CASSLGGGQSYGYTF. The DNA of the CDR3 is TGTGCCAGCAGTTTAGGAGGGGGACAGTCCTATGGCTACACCTTC. The chain combines TRBV28 with TRBJ1-2; TRBD1 matches 7 bases. From germline, CDR1 is MDHEN and CDR2 SYDVKM. Unmatched junction bases numbered 7, after V lost 2 bases and J lost 4 bases. The CDR3 has 15 residues.

The chain links TRBV2 to TRBJ2-5; D remains unclear. The germline V gene encodes CDR1 SNHLY and CDR2 FYNNEI. The CDR3 runs to 16 residues. The germline V and J ends were trimmed by 6 bases and 1 base, with 18 bases remaining between them. CDR3 region: CASRTPTQRLQETQYF. The DNA for the CDR3 is TGTGCCAGCAGGACCCCTACGCAGCGCCTCCAAGAGACCCAGTACTTC.

The chain combines TRBV18 with TRBJ1-6; no reliable D call. Germline V CDR1 and CDR2: KGHSH, LQKENI. The CDR3 has 16 amino acids. The V and J ends lost 8 bases and 5 bases respectively, with 19 bases between them. The CDR3 sequence is CASTQRRRDNNSPLHF. The CDR3 DNA follows: TGTGCCAGCACCCAGAGGCGGCGGGATAATAATTCACCCCTCCACTTT.

The chain recombines TRBV28 with TRBJ1-6, with D unresolved. The V end lost 3 bases, the J end lost 9 bases, and 12 bases lay between the germline ends. Germline V CDR1 and CDR2: MDHEN, SYDVKM. This CDR3 region has 14 residues. This CDR3 is CASSLLSGFSPLHF. CDR3 bases: TGTGCCAGCAGTTTGCTTAGCGGATTTTCACCCCTCCACTTT.